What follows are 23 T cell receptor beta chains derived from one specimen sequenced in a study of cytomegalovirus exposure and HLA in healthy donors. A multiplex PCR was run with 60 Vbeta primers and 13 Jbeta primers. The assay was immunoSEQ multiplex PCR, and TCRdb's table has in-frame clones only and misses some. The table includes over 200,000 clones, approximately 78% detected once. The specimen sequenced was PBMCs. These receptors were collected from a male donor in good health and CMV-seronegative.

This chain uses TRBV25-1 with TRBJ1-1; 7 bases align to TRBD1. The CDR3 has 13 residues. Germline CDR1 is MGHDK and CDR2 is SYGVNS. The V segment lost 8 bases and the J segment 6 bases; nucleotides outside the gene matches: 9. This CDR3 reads CASAQGIISEAFF. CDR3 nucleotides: TGTGCCAGCGCACAGGGGATTATTTCTGAAGCTTTCTTT.

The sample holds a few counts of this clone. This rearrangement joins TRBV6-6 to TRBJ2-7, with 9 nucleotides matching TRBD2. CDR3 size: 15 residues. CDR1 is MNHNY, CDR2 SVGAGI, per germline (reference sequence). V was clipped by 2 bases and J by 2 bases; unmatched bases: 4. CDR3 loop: CASSYPSGATYEQYF. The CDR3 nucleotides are TGTGCCAGCAGTTACCCTAGCGGGGCCACCTACGAGCAGTACTTC.

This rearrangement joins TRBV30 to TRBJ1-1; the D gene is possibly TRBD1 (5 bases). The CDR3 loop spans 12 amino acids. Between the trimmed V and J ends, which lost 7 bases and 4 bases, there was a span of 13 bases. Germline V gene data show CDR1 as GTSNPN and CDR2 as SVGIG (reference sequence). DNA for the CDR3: TGTGCCTCGACCGCGGGGGGCACTGAAGCTTTCTTT. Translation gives CASTAGGTEAFF.

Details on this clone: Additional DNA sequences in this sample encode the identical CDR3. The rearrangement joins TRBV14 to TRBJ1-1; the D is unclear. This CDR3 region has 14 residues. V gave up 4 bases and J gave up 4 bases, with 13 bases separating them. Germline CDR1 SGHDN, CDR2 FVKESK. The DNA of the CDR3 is TGTGCCAGCAGCCCCCTGGGTGGGCGCACTGAAGCTTTCTTT. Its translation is CASSPLGGRTEAFF.

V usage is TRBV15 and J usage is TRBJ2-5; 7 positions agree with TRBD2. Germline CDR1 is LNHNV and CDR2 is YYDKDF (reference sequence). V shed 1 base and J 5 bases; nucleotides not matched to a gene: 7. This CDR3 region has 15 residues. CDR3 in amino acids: CATSRVAGVGETQYF. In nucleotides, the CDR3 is TGTGCCACCAGCAGAGTGGCGGGAGTGGGGGAGACCCAGTACTTC.

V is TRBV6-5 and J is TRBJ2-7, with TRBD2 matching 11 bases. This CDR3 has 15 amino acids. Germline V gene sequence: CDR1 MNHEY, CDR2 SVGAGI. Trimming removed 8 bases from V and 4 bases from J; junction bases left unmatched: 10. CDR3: CASGRRLAGQYEQYF. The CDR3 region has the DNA TGTGCCAGCGGACGGCGACTAGCGGGACAGTACGAGCAGTACTTC.

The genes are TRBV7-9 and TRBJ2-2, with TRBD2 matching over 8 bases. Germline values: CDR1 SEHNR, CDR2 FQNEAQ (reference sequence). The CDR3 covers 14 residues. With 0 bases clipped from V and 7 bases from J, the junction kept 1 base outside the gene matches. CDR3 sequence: CASSLALAVGELFF. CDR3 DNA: TGTGCCAGCAGCTTAGCACTAGCGGTCGGGGAGCTGTTTTTT.

Written as DNA, the CDR3 is TGTGCCAGCAGCCCCACGCCGGAACAGGGTGGCGAGCAGTACTTC. Translated: CASSPTPEQGGEQYF. The chain combines TRBV9 with TRBJ2-7; a weak D match, TRBD1 (6 bases). Germline CDR1 reads SGDLS; CDR2 reads YYNGEE. The CDR3 has 15 amino acids. V lost 4 bases to trimming and J lost 6 bases, with 20 bases between them.

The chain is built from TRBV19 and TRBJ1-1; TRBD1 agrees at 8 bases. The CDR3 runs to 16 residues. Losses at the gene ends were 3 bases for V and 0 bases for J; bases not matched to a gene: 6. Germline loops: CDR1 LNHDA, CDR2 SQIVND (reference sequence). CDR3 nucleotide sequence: TGTGCCAGTAGTATGTCTCGGACAGGGTTGAACACTGAAGCTTTCTTT. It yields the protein CASSMSRTGLNTEAFF.

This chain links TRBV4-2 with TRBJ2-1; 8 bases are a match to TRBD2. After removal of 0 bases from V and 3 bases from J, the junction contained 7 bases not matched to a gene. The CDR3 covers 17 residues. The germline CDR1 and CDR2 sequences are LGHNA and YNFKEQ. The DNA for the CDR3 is TGTGCCAGCAGCCAAGATTCCAACGGGAGGGTCTACAATGAGCAGTTCTTC. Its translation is CASSQDSNGRVYNEQFF.

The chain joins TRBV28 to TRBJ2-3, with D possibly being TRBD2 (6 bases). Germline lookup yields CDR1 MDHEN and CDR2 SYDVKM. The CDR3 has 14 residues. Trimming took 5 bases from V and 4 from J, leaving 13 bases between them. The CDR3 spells CASSGRRAPDTQYF. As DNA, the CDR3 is TGTGCCAGCAGTGGACGGAGGGCCCCAGATACGCAGTATTTT.

CDR3 loop: CASSEALGSNQPQHF. The CDR3 DNA is TGTGCCAGCAGTGAAGCCCTCGGTAGCAATCAGCCCCAGCATTTT. This chain joins TRBV6-1 and TRBJ1-5; the D is unclear. V lost 0 bases and J lost 0, with 6 bases in between. CDR3 length equals 15 residues. The germline CDR1 and CDR2 sequences are MNHNS and SASEGT.

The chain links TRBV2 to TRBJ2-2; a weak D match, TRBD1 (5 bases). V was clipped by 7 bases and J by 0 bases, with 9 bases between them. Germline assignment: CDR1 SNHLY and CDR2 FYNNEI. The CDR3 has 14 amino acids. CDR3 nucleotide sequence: TGTGCCAGCATAAGACAGCCGAACACCGGGGAGCTGTTTTTT. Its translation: CASIRQPNTGELFF.

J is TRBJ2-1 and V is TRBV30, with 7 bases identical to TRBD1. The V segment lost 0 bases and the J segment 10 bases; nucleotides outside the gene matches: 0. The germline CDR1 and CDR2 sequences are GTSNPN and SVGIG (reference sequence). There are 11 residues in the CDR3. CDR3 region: CAWSVQGEQFF. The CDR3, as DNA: TGTGCCTGGAGTGTACAGGGGGAGCAGTTCTTC.

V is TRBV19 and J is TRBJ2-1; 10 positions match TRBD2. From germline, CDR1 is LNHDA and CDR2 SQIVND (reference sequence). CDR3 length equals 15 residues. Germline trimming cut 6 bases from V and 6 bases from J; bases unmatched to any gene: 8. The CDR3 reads CASRESGRARNEQFF. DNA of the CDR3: TGTGCCAGTAGAGAAAGCGGGAGGGCCCGCAATGAGCAGTTCTTC.

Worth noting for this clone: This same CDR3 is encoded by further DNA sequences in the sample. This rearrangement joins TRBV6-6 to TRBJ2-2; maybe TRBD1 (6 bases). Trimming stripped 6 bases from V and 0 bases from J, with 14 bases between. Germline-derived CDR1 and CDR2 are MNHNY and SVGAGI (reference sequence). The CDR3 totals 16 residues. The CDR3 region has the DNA TGTGCCAGCAGCCGGACCGGGACATCGAACACCGGGGAGCTGTTTTTT. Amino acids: CASSRTGTSNTGELFF.

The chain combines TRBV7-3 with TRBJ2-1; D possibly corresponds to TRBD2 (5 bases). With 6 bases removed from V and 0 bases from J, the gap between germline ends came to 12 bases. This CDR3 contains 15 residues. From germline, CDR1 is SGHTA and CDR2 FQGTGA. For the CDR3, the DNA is TGTGCCAGCAGTCATGACGGAGGCTCCTACAATGAGCAGTTCTTC. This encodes CASSHDGGSYNEQFF.

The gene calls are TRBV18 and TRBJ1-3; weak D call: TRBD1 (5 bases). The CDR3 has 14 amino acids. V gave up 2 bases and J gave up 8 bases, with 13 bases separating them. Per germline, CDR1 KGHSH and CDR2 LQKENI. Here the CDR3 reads CASSPAARADTIYF. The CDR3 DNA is TGTGCCAGCTCACCAGCCGCCAGGGCGGACACCATATATTTT.

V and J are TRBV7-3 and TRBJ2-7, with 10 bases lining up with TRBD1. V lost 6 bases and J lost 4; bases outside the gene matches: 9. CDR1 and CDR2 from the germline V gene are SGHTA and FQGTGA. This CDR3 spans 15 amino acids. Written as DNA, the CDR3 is TGTGCCAGCAGTTCCAATCCGGGACAGGGGTACGAGCAGTACTTC. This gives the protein CASSSNPGQGYEQYF. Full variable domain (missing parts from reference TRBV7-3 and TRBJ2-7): GAGVSQTPSNKVTEKGKYVELRCDPISGHTALYWYRQSLGQGPEFLIYFQGTGAADDSGLPNDRFFAVRPEGSVSTLKIQRTERGDSAVYLCASSSNPGQGYEQYFGPGTRLTVT.

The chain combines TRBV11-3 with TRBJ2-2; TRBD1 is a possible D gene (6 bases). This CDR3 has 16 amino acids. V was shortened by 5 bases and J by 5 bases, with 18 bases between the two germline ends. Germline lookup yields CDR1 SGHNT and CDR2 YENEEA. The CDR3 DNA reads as TGTGCCAGCAGCGTAACCGGGACATTGGGGACCGGGGAGCTGTTTTTT. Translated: CASSVTGTLGTGELFF.

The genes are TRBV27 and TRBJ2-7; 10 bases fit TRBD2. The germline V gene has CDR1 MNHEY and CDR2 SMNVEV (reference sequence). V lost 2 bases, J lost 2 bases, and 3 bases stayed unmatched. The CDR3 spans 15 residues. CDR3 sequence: CASSLASGGPYEQYF. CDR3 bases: TGTGCCAGCAGTTTAGCTAGCGGGGGCCCCTACGAGCAGTACTTC.

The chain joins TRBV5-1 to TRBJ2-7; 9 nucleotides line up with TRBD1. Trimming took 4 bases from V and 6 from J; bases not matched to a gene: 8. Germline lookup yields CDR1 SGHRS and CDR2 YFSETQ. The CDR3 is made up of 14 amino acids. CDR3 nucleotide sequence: TGCGCCAGCAGCCCCGGGACAGGGATCCCCGAGCAGTACTTC. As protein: CASSPGTGIPEQYF.

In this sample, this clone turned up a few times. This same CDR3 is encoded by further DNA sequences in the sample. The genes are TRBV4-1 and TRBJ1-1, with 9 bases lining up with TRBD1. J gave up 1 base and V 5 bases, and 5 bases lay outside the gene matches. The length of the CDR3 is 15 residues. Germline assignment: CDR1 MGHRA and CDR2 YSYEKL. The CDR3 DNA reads TGCGCCAGCAGCTTATTGGGACAGGGGAACACTGAAGCTTTCTTT. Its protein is CASSLLGQGNTEAFF.